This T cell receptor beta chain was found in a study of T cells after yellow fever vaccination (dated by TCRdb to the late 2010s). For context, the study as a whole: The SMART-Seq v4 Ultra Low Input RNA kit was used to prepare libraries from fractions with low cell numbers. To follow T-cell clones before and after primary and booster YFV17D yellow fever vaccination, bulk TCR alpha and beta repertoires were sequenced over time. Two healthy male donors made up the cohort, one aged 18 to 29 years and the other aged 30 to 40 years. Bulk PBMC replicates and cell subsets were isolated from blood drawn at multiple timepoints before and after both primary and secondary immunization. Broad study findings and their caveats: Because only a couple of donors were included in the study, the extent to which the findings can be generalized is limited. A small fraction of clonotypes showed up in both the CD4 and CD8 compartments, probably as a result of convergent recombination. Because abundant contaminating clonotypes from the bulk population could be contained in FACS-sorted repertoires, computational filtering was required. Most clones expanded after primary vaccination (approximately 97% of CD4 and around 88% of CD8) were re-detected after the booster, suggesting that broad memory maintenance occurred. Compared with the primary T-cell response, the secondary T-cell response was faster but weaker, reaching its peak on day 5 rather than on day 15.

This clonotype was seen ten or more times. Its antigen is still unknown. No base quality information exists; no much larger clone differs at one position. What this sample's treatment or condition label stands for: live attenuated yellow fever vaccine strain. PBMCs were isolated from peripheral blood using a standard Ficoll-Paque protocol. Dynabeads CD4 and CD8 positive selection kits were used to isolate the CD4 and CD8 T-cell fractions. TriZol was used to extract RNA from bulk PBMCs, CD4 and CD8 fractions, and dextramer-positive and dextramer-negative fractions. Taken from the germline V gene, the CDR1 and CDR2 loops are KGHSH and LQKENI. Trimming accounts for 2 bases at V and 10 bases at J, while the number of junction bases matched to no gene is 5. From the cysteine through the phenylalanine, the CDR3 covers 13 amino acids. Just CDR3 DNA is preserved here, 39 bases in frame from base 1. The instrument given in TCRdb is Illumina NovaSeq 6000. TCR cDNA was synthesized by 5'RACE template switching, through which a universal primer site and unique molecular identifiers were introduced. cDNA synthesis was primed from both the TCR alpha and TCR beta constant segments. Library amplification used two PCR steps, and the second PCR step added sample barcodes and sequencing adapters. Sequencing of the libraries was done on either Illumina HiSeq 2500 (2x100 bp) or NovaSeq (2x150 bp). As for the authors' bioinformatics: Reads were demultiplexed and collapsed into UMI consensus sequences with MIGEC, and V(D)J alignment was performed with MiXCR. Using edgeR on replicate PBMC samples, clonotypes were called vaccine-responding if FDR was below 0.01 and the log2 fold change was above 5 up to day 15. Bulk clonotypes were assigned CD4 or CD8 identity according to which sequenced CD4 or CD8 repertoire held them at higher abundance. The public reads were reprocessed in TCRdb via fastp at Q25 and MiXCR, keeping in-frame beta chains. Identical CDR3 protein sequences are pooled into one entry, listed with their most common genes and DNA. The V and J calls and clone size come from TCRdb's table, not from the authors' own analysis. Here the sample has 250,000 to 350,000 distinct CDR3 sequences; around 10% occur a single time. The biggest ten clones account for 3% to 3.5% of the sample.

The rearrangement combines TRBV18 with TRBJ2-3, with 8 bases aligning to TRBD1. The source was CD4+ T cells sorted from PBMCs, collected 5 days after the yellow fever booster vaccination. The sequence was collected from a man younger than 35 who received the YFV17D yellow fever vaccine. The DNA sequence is TGTGCCAGCTCACCAGGAGGACAGGGACCGCAGTATTTT. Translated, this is CASSPGGQGPQYF.